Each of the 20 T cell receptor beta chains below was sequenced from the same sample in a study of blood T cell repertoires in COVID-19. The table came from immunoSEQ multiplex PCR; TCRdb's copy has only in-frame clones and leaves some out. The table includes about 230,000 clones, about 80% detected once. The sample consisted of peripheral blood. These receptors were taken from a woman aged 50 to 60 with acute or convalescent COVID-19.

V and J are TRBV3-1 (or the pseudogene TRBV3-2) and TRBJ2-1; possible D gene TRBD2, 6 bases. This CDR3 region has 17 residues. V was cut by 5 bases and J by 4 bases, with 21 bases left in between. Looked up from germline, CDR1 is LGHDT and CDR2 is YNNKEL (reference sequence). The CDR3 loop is CASSKGLLDYQYNEQFF. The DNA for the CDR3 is TGTGCCAGCAGCAAAGGGCTTCTGGACTACCAATACAATGAGCAGTTCTTC.

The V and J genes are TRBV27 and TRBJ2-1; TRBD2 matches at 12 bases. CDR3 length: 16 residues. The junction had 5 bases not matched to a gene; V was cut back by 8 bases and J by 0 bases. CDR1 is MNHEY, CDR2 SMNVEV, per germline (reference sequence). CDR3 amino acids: CASLRTSGNSYNEQFF. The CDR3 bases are TGTGCCAGCTTAAGGACTAGCGGGAACTCCTACAATGAGCAGTTCTTC.

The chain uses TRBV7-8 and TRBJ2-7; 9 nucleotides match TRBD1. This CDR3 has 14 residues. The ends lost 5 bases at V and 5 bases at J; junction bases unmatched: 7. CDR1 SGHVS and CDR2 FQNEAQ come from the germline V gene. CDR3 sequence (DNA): TGTGCCAGCAGCCCCGCGGACAGGGGCAACGAGCAGTACTTC. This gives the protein CASSPADRGNEQYF. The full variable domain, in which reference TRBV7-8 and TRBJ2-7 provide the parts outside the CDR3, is GAGVSQSPRYKVAKRGQDVALRCDPISGHVSLFWYQQALGQGPEFLTYFQNEAQLDKSGLPSDRFFAERPEGSVSTLKIQRTQQEDSAVYLCASSPADRGNEQYFGPGTRLTVT.

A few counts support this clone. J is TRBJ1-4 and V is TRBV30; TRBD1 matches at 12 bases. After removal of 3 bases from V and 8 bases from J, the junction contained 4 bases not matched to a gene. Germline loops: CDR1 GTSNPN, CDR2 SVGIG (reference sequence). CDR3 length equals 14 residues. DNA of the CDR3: TGTGCCTGGAGAGGGACAGGGGGCCACGAAAAACTGTTTTTT. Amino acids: CAWRGTGGHEKLFF. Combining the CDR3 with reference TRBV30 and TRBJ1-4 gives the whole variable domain SQTIHQWPATLVQPVGSPLSLECTVEGTSNPNLYWYRQAAGRGLQLLFYSVGIGQISSEVPQNLSASRPQDRQFILSSKKLLLSDSGFYLCAWRGTGGHEKLFFGSGTQLSVL.

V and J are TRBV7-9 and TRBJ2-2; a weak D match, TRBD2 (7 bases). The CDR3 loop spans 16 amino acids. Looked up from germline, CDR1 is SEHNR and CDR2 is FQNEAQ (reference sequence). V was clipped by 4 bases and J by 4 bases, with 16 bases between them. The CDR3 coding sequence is TGTGCCAGCAGCTCGTCGAGGGGGGGTCGCACCGGGGAGCTGTTTTTT. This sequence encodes CASSSSRGGRTGELFF.

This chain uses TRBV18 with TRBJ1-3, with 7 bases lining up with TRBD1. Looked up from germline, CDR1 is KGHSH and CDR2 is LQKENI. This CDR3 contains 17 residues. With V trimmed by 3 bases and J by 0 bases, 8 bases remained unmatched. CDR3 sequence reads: CASSPRGQTSSGNTIYF. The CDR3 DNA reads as TGTGCCAGCTCACCTAGGGGACAGACCAGCTCTGGAAACACCATATATTTT.

This CDR3 reads CASSQGPSFINEQFF. Written as DNA, the CDR3 is TGTGCCAGCAGCCAAGGTCCCTCCTTTATAAATGAGCAGTTCTTC. The chain recombines TRBV4-2 with TRBJ2-1; D is ambiguous. V lost 1 base and J 7 bases, leaving 14 bases between the germline ends. The CDR3 runs to 15 residues. The V gene's germline CDR1 is LGHNA and CDR2 YNFKEQ.

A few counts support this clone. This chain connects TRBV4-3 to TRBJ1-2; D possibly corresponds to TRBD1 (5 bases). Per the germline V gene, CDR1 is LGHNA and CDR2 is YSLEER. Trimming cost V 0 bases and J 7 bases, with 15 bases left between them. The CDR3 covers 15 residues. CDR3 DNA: TGCGCCAGCAGCCAAGATGTCGCAGGAGGGGCTGGCTACACCTTC. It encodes CASSQDVAGGAGYTF.

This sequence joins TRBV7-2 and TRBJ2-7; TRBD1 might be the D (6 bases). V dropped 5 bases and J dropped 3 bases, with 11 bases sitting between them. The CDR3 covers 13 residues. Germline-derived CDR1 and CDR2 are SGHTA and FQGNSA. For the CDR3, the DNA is TGTGCCAGCAGCCCACAGGGCGGCTACGAGCAGTACTTC. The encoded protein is CASSPQGGYEQYF. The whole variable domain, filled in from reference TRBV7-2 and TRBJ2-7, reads GAGVSQSPSNKVTEKGKDVELRCDPISGHTALYWYRQSLGQGLEFLIYFQGNSAPDKSGLPSDRFSAERTGGSVSTLTIQRTQQEDSAVYLCASSPQGGYEQYFGPGTRLTVT.

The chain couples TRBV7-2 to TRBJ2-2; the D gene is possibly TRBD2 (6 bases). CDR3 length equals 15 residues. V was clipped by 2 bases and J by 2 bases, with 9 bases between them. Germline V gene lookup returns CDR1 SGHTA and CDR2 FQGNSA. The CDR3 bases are TGTGCCAGCAGCTTAACCGCGGGAAACACCGGGGAGCTGTTTTTT. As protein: CASSLTAGNTGELFF.

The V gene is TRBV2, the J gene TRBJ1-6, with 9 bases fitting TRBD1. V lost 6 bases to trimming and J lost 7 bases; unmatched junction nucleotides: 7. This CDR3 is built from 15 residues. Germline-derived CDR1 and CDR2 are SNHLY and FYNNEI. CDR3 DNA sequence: TGTGCCAGCAGAGCCGGGACAGGGAGGAATTCACCCCTCCACTTT. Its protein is CASRAGTGRNSPLHF.

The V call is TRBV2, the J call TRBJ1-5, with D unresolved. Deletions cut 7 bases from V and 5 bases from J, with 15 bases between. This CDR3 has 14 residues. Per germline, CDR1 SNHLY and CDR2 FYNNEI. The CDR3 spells CASNDRGMDQPQHF. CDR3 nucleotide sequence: TGTGCCAGCAACGACCGCGGGATGGATCAGCCCCAGCATTTT.

In DNA form, the CDR3 reads TGTGCCATCAACCGGGAGGGAGGAAATTCACCCCTCCACTTT. Its translation is CAINREGGNSPLHF. This chain links TRBV6-6 with TRBJ1-6; D remains ambiguous. The CDR3 loop spans 14 amino acids. V was shortened by 10 bases and J by 7 bases, with 17 bases between the two germline ends. Germline V gene data show CDR1 as MNHNY and CDR2 as SVGAGI (reference sequence).

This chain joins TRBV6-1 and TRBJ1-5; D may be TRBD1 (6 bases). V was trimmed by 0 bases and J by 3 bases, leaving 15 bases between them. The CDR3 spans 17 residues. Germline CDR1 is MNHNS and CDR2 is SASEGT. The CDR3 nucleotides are TGTGCCAGCAGTGAAGCCGGTTTGGGGGGGCTCAATCAGCCCCAGCATTTT. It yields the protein CASSEAGLGGLNQPQHF.

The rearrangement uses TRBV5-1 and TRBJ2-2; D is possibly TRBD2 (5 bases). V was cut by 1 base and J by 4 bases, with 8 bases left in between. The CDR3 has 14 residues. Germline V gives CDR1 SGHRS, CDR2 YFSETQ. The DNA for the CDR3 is TGCGCCAGCAGCTTGAGCGGTAGCACCGGGGAGCTGTTTTTT. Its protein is CASSLSGSTGELFF.

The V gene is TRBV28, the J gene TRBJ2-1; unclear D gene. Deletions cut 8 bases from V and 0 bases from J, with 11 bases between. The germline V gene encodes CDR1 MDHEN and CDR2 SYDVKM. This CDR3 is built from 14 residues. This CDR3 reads CASARRSSYNEQFF. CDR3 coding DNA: TGTGCCAGCGCCCGTCGTAGCTCCTACAATGAGCAGTTCTTC.

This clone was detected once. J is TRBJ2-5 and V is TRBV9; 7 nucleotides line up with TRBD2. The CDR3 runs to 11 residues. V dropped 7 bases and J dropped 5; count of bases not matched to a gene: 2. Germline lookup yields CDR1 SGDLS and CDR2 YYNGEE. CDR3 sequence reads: CASGGEETQYF. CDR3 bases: TGTGCCAGCGGGGGGGAGGAGACCCAGTACTTC.

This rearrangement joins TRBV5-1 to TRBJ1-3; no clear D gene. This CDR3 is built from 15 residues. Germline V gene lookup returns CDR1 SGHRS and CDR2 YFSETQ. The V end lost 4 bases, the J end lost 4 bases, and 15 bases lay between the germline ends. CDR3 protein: CASSPDAGAGNTIYF. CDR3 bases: TGCGCCAGCAGCCCCGACGCGGGTGCGGGAAACACCATATATTTT. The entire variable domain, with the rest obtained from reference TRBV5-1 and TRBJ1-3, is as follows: KAGVTQTPRYLIKTRGQQVTLSCSPISGHRSVSWYQQTPGQGLQFLFEYFSETQRNKGNFPGRFSGRQFSNSRSEMNVSTLELGDSALYLCASSPDAGAGNTIYFGEGSWLTVV.

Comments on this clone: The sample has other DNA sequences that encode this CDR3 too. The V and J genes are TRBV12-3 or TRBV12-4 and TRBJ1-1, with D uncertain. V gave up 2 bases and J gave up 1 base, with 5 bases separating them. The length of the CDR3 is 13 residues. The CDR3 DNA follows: TGTGCCAGCAGTTTAACAACGAACACTGAAGCTTTCTTT. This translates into CASSLTTNTEAFF.

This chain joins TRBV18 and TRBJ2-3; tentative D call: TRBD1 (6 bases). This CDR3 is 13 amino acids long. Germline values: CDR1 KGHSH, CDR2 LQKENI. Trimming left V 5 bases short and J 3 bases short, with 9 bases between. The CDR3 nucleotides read TGTGCCAGCTCAGAACAGGGTACAGATACGCAGTATTTT. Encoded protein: CASSEQGTDTQYF. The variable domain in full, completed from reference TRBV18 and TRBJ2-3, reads NAGVMQNPRHLVRRRGQEARLRCSPMKGHSHVYWYRQLPEEGLKFMVYLQKENIIDESGMPKERFSAEFPKEGPSILRIQQVVRGDSAAYFCASSEQGTDTQYFGPGTRLTVL.